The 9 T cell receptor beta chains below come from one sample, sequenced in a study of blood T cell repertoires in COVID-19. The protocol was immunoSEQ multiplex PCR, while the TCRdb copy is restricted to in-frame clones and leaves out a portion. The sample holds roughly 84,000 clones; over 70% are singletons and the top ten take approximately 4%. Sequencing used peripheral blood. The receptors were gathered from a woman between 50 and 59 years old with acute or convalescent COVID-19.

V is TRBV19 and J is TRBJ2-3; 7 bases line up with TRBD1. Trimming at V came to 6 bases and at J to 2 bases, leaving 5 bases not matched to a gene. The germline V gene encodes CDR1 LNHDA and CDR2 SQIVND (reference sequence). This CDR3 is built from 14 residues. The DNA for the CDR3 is TGTGCCAGTAGCGTGGGACAGAACACAGATACGCAGTATTTT. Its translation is CASSVGQNTDTQYF.

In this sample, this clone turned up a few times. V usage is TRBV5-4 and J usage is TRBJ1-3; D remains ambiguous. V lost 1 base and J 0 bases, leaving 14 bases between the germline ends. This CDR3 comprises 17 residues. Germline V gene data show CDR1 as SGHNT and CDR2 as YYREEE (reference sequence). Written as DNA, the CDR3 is TGTGCCAGCAGCTTGCTCGGGAGTCTTTCCTCTGGAAACACCATATATTTT. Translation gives CASSLLGSLSSGNTIYF.

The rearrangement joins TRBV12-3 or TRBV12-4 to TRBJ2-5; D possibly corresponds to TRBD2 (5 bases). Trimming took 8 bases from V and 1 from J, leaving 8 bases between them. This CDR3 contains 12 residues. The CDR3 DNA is TGTGCCAGCGGACTTATCCAAGAGACCCAGTACTTC. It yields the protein CASGLIQETQYF.

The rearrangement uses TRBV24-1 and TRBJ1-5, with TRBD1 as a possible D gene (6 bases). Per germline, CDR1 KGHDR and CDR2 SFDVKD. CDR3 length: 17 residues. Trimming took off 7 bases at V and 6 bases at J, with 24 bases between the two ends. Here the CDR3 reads CATSDTGGEDLGQPQHF. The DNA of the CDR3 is TGTGCCACCAGCGACACGGGGGGCGAGGATTTGGGTCAGCCCCAGCATTTT.

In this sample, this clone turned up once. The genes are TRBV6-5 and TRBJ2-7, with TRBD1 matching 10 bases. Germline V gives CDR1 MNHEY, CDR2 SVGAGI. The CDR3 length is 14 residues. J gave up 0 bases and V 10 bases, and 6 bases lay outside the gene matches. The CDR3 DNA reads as TGTGCCACCGTGGACAGGGGGAGCTCCTACGAGCAGTACTTC. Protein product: CATVDRGSSYEQYF.

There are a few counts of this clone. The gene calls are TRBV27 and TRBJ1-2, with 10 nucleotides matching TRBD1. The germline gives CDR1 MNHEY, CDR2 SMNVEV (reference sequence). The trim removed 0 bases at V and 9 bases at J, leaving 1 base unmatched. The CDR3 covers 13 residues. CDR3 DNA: TGTGCCAGCAGTTTATCGGGACAGGGGCGCTACACCTTC. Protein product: CASSLSGQGRYTF.

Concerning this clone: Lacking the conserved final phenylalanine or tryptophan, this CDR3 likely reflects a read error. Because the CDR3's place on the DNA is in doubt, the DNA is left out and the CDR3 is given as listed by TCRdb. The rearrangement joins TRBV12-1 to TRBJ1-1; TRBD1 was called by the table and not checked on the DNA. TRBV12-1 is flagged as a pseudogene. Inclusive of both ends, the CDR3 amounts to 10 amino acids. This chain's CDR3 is CASSFSGQGA.

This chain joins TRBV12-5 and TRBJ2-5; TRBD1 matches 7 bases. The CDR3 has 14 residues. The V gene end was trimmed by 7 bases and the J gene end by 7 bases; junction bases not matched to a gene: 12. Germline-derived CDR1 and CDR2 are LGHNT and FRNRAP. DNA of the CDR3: TGTGCTAGTGCCCTGACAGGGAGCGATGGGACCCAGTACTTC. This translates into CASALTGSDGTQYF.

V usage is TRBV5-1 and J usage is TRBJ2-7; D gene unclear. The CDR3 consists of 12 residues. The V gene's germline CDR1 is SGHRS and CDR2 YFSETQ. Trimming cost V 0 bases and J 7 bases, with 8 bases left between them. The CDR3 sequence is CASSLGSGEQYF. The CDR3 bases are TGCGCCAGCAGCTTGGGGTCAGGTGAGCAGTACTTC.